This T cell receptor beta chain stems from a study of response to subunit inactivated influenza vaccine. Study conclusions and caveats: After each seasonal influenza vaccination, few new T cells are recruited, the authors suggested.

The junction had 2 bases not matched to a gene; V was cut back by 4 bases and J by 5 bases. CDR3 length: 15 amino acids. The germline V gene has CDR1 SGHKS and CDR2 YYEKEE (reference sequence). This clonotype has ten or more counts. Its target is unknown. TCRdb reprocessed the RT-PCR reads with MiXCR, giving one entry per CDR3 protein. Of more than 450,000 distinct CDR3 sequences listed, 10% to 15% are singletons. This chain links TRBV5-5 with TRBJ2-1; TRBD2 agrees at 14 bases. This sequence was found in a man aged 45-65 years who received an inactivated influenza vaccine. The specimen was PBMCs from blood, collected on the day of vaccination. The CDR3 here is CASSRGLAGDNEQFF. The CDR3 bases are TGTGCCAGCAGCCGGGGACTAGCGGGAGACAATGAGCAGTTCTTC.